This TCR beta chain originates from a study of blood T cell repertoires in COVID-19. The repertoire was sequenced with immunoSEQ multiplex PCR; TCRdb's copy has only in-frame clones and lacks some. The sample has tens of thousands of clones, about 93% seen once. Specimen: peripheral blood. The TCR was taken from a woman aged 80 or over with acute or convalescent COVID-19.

CDR3 in DNA: TGTGCCAGCAGCTCCTCCAGGGGAGGGGAAGGACGGGAGGGCCAAGAGACCCAGTACTTC. This sequence encodes CASSSSRGGEGREGQETQYF. The chain couples TRBV11-3 to TRBJ2-5; the match to TRBD2 covers 8 bases. Trimming took 4 bases from V and 1 from J; bases not matched to a gene: 20. From germline, CDR1 is SGHNT and CDR2 YENEEA. The CDR3 is 20 residues long.